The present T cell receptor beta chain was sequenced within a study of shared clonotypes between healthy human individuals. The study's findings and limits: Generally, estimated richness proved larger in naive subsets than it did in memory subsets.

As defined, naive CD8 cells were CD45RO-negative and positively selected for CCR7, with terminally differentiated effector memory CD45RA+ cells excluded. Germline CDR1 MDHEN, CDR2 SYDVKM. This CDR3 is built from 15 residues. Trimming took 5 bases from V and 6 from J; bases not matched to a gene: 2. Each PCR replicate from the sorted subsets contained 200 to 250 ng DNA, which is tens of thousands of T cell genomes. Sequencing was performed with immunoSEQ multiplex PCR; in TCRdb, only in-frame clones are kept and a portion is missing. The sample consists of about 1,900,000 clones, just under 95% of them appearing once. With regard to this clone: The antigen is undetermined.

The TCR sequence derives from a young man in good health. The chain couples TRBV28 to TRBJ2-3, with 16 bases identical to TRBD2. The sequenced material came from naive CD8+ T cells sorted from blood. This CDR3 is CASSGTSGGDDTQYF. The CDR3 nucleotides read TGTGCCAGCAGTGGGACTAGCGGGGGGGATGATACGCAGTATTTT.